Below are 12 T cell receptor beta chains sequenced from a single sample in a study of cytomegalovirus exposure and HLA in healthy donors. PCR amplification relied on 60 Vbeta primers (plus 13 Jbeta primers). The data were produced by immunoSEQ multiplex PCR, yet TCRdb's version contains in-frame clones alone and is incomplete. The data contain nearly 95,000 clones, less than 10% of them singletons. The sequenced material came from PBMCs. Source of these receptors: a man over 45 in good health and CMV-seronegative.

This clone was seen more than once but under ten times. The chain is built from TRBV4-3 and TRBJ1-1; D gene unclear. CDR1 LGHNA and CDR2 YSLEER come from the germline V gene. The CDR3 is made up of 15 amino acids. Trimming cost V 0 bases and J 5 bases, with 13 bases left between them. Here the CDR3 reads CASSQDSGYQTEAFF. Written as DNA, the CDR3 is TGCGCCAGCAGCCAAGATTCAGGCTATCAGACTGAAGCTTTCTTT.

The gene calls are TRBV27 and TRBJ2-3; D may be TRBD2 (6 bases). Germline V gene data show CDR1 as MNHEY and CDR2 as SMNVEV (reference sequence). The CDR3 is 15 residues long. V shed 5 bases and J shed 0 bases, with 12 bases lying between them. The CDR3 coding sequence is TGTGCCAGCAGTATTCTAGCGTCTAGCACAGATACGCAGTATTTT. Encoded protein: CASSILASSTDTQYF.

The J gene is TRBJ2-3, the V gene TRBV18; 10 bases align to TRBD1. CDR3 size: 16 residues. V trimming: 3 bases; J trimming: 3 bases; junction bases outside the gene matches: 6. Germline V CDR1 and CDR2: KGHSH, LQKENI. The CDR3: CASSPPRTGGTDTQYF. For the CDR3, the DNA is TGTGCCAGCTCACCGCCAAGGACAGGGGGTACAGATACGCAGTATTTT.

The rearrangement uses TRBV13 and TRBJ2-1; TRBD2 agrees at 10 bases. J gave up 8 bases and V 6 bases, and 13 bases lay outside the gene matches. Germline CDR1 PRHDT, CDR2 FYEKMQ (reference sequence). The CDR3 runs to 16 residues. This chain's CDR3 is CASSPQSSGSRYEQFF. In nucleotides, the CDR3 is TGTGCCAGCAGTCCTCAGTCTAGCGGGAGCAGGTATGAGCAGTTCTTC.

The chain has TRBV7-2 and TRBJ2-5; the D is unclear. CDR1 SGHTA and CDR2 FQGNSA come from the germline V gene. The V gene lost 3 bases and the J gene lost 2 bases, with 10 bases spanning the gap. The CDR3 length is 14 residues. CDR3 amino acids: CASSFSLSQETQYF. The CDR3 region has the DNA TGTGCCAGCAGCTTTAGCCTCTCGCAAGAGACCCAGTACTTC. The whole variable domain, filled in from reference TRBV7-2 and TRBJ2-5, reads GAGVSQSPSNKVTEKGKDVELRCDPISGHTALYWYRQSLGQGLEFLIYFQGNSAPDKSGLPSDRFSAERTGGSVSTLTIQRTQQEDSAVYLCASSFSLSQETQYFGPGTRLLVL.

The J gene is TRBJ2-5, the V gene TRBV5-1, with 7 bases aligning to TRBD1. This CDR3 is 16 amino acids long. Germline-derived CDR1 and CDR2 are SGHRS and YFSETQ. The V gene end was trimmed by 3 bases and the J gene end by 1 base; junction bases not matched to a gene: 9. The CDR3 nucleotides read TGCGCCAGCAGCTCAGGGACAGTTTCGGGCCAAGAGACCCAGTACTTC. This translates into CASSSGTVSGQETQYF.

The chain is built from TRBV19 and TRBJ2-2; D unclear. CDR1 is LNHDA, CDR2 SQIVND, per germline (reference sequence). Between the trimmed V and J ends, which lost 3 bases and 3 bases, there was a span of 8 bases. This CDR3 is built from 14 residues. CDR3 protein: CASSINRYTGELFF. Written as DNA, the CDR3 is TGTGCCAGTAGTATCAACAGATACACCGGGGAGCTGTTTTTT.

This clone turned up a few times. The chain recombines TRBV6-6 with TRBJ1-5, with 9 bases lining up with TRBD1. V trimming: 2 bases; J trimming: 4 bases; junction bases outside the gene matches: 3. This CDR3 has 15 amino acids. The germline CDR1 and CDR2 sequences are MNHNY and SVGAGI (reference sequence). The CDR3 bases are TGTGCCAGCAGTTACCGGGGACAGGGTAATCAGCCCCAGCATTTT. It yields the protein CASSYRGQGNQPQHF.

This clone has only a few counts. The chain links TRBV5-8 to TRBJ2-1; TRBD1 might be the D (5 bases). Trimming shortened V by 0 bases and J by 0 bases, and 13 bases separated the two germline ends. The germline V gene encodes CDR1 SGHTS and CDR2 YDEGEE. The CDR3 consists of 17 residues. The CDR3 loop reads CASSLGPGFISYNEQFF. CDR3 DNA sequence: TGTGCCAGCAGCTTGGGTCCAGGGTTCATCTCCTACAATGAGCAGTTCTTC.

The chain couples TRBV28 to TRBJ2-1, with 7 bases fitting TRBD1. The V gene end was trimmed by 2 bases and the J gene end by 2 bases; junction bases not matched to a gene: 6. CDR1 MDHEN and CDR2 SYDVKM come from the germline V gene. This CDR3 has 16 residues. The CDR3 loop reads CASSLASGTAYNEQFF. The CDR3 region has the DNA TGTGCCAGCAGTTTAGCCTCCGGGACAGCCTACAATGAGCAGTTCTTC.

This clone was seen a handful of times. The CDR3 nucleotides read TGTGCCAGCAGCGTCGGACTAGCGGGGCTACAAGAGACCCAGTACTTC. Encoded protein: CASSVGLAGLQETQYF. The chain combines TRBV2 with TRBJ2-5; 12 nucleotides agree with TRBD2. The V gene's germline CDR1 is SNHLY and CDR2 FYNNEI. This CDR3 comprises 16 residues. Trimming cost V 6 bases and J 2 bases; bases outside gene matches: 7.

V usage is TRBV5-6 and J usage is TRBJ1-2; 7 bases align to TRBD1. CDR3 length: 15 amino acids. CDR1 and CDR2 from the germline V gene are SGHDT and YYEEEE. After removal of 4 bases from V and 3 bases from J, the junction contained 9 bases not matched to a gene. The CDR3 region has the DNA TGTGCCAGCAGCGTCGACAGGGCCCCATACTATGGCTACACCTTC. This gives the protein CASSVDRAPYYGYTF.